This TCR beta chain was sequenced during a study of shared clonotypes between healthy human individuals. Looking at the study overall: Serving as donors were a couple of women and three men, whose ages spanned 18 to 49. Overall study results and limits: The low donor count limited represented genetic and exposure-history diversity. A generally larger estimated richness was seen in naive subsets than in memory subsets.

Positive CCR7 selection of CD45RO-negative cells yielded the naive CD8 cells, and terminally differentiated effector memory CD45RA+ cells were excluded. Each replicate PCR on the sorted subsets used 200 ng DNA (around 30,000 T cell genomes). Clones were read by immunoSEQ multiplex PCR, and TCRdb kept only the in-frame ones, dropping some. This table holds about 580,000 clones, nearly 98% found once. On this clone: The target antigen is unknown.

Germline values: CDR1 SEHNR, CDR2 FQNEAQ (reference sequence). V dropped 4 bases and J dropped 11; count of bases not matched to a gene: 6. The CDR3 contains 12 residues. The chain joins TRBV7-9 to TRBJ1-1; 8 bases are a match to TRBD1. Sequencing input: naive CD8+ T cells sorted from blood. This TCR was sampled from a man in his thirties or forties in good health. The CDR3 protein is CASSSDRVQAFF. CDR3 DNA sequence: TGTGCCAGCAGCTCGGACAGGGTACAGGCTTTCTTT.